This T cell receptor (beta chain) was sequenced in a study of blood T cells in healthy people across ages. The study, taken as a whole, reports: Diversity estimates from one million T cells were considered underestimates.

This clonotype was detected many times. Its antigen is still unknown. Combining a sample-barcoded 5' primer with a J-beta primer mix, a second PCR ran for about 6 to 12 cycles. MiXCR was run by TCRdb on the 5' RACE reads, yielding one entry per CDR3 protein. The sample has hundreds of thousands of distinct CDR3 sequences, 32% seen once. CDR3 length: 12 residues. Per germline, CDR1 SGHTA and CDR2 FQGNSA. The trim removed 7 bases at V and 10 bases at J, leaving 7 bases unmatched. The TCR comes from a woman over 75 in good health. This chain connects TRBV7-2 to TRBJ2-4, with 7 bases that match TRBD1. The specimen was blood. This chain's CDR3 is CASNSNRGIQYF. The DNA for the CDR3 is TGTGCCAGCAACTCGAACAGGGGTATTCAGTACTTC.